This is a list of T cell receptor beta chains from one sample in a study of blood T cell repertoires in COVID-19. Libraries were prepared by immunoSEQ multiplex PCR; TCRdb keeps only in-frame clonotypes and omits some of them. The table includes tens of thousands of clones, around 77% detected once. Sequencing was performed on peripheral blood. These receptors were taken from a man between 65 and 79 years old with COVID-19, enrolled during active disease. Each CDR3 is given with its conserved first and last residue. The order of the fields is V gene, D gene, clone size, J gene, CDR3 DNA, CDR3 protein. A D gene is named only where the DNA matches it firmly. Not every row has a clone size; where given, it reads once, few, many or a size class.

TRBV12-5	.	.	TRBJ2-2	TGTGCTAGTGGTTTACGAGGGATTGGCACCGGGGAGCTGTTTTTT	CASGLRGIGTGELFF
TRBV28	.	.	TRBJ1-5	TGTGCCAGCAGTTTTCGGCAGCCCCAGCATTTT	CASSFRQPQHF
TRBV5-5	.	medium-sized	TRBJ2-2	TGTGCCAGCAGCTCACACCTTAACACCGGGGAGCTGTTTTTT	CASSSHLNTGELFF
TRBV9	.	.	TRBJ2-1	TGTGCCAGCAGCGTAGATAGCTACAATGAGCAGTTCTTC	CASSVDSYNEQFF
TRBV20-1	.	.	TRBJ1-5	TGCAGTGCTAGTCCCGGGGGGGACAATCAGCCCCAGCATTTT	CSASPGGDNQPQHF
TRBV6-6	TRBD2	.	TRBJ2-3	TGTGCCAGCAGTGGACGGACTAGCGGGAGCACAGATACGCAGTATTTT	CASSGRTSGSTDTQYF
TRBV7-9	TRBD1	.	TRBJ2-7	TGTGCCAGCAGCCGACAGACAGGGTACGAGCAGTACTTC	CASSRQTGYEQYF
TRBV4-2	TRBD1	many	TRBJ1-5	TGTGCCAGCAGGCGTACAGGGGTTGGCCAGCCCCAGCATTTT	CASRRTGVGQPQHF
TRBV27	TRBD1	.	TRBJ1-2	TGTGCCAGCAGTCCGAGGACAGGGGCCCTGGATGGCTACACCTTC	CASSPRTGALDGYTF
TRBV5-1	TRBD1	.	TRBJ1-4	TGCGCCAGCAGCTTGGGGACAGGGCGGGGTAATGAAAAACTGTTTTTT	CASSLGTGRGNEKLFF
TRBV19	TRBD1	.	TRBJ1-2	TGTGCCAGTAGTGCGCACAGGGGGGACTATGGCTACACCTTC	CASSAHRGDYGYTF
TRBV19	.	.	TRBJ1-5	TGTGCCAGTAGCCTCGACAGCTATAGCAATCAGCCCCAGCATTTT	CASSLDSYSNQPQHF
TRBV27	TRBD1	.	TRBJ1-5	TGTGCCAGCAGCGCGACTTGGACAGGGCGCAATCAGCCCCAGCATTTT	CASSATWTGRNQPQHF
TRBV15	.	.	TRBJ1-4	TGTGCCACCTGTGAGGGCAGGAGCGAAAAACTGTTTTTT	CATCEGRSEKLFF
TRBV4-1	.	.	TRBJ1-5	TGCGCCAGCAGCCCCGTGGCGGGGGGCAATCAGCCCCAGCATTTT	CASSPVAGGNQPQHF
TRBV7-3	TRBD2	few	TRBJ2-1	TGTGCCAGCAGCTTCATAGCGGGAGGGAATGAGCAGTTCTTC	CASSFIAGGNEQFF
TRBV27	TRBD2	.	TRBJ2-6	TGTGCCAGCAGTTTACGGGGGGCTGGGGCCAACGTCCTGACTTTC	CASSLRGAGANVLTF
TRBV7-8	.	.	TRBJ1-5	TGTGCCAGCAGCTTTATCGGGGGGGGTGGAGGCCCTCAGCCCCAGCATTTT	CASSFIGGGGGPQPQHF
TRBV6-6	.	few	TRBJ1-6	TGTGCCAGCAGTTACCGCAGGGAGGGTAATTCACCCCTCCACTTT	CASSYRREGNSPLHF
TRBV27	TRBD1	.	TRBJ2-7	TGTGCCAGCAGCCCTTCCGGGACAGCCAGGTTTGGGCAGTACTTC	CASSPSGTARFGQYF
TRBV7-2	TRBD1	.	TRBJ1-2	TGTGCCAGCAGCTTAGCCCACAGGGGGCTTTATGGCTACACCTTC	CASSLAHRGLYGYTF
TRBV27	TRBD1	.	TRBJ1-1	TGTGCCAGCAGTACGCAGGGGGCCGGTAACACTGAAGCTTTCTTT	CASSTQGAGNTEAFF
TRBV2	.	.	TRBJ1-2	TGTGCCAGCAGTGAAGTTAGCCTAACTAACTATGGCTACACCTTC	CASSEVSLTNYGYTF
TRBV3-1/TRBV3-2	TRBD2	.	TRBJ2-3	TGTGCCAGCAGCCAAGGCGGGAGGGGGACAGATACGCAGTATTTT	CASSQGGRGTDTQYF
TRBV30	TRBD2	.	TRBJ2-1	TGTGCCTGGGCCCCAGGGTATAGCGGGGCTGATCGCCGGTTCTTC	CAWAPGYSGADRRFF
TRBV7-2	.	once	TRBJ1-5	TGTGCCAGCAGCTTAGTAGGGGACAATCAGCCCCAGCATTTT	CASSLVGDNQPQHF
TRBV19	TRBD2	.	TRBJ2-2	TGTGCCAGTAGTTCCCCACCGGGGGGTTTCTCCGGGGAGCTGTTTTTT	CASSSPPGGFSGELFF
TRBV5-5	TRBD1	.	TRBJ1-4	TGTGCCAGCAGCCAAGACAGGGTTGAAAAACTGTTTTTT	CASSQDRVEKLFF
TRBV2	TRBD1	.	TRBJ1-1	TGTGCCAGCGGCGGACGGAGACAGGGCACTGAAGCTTTCTTT	CASGGRRQGTEAFF
TRBV9	TRBD2	.	TRBJ2-6	TGTGCCAGCAGCAGAGGGGAGGGGCCCTTTTCTGGGGCCAACGTCCTGACTTTC	CASSRGEGPFSGANVLTF
TRBV7-2	TRBD1	.	TRBJ2-7	TGTGCCAGCAGCCCGGACAGGGGGAGGTACGAGCAGTACTTC	CASSPDRGRYEQYF
TRBV6-5	.	.	TRBJ1-3	TGTGCCAGCGTTAAATCGGGGGAATCTGGAAACACCATATATTTT	CASVKSGESGNTIYF